This T cell receptor beta chain was sequenced in a study of CD8+CD57+ T cells in acquired aplastic anemia. Germline CDR1 is SGHTA and CDR2 is FQGNSA. This CDR3 has 15 residues. V was pared by 1 base and J by 7 bases, with 16 bases between. Genomic DNA, the template, was used for profiling of the TCR beta VDJ and CDR3. A single record per CDR3 protein comes from TCRdb applying MiXCR to the reads. The sample has hundreds of thousands of distinct CDR3 sequences, 65% to 75% seen once; the top ten hold 3% to 4.5%. The sample taken for sequencing was sorted CD4+, CD8+, or CD8+CD57+ T cells (not recorded which) from PBMCs. The chain couples TRBV7-2 to TRBJ1-2, with a tentative D call TRBD1 (5 bases). The clonotype comes from a human donor in good health, serving as a control. Here the CDR3 DNA reads TGTGCCAGCAGCTTAGAGCGACAGACTTTTACTGGCTACACCTTC. Protein sequence: CASSLERQTFTGYTF.